Presented here are 13 T cell receptor beta chains from one specimen sequenced in a study of T cell repertoires in ileal Crohn's disease. The time point was: neoterminal ileum biopsy at postoperative endoscopy, about 6 months after surgery. Data came from immunoSEQ multiplex PCR; TCRdb stores just in-frame clones and leaves some out. The data contain about 9,400 clones, roughly 80% of them singletons. Source material: ileal tissue. Every receptor here comes from an adult with Crohn's disease.

The rearrangement links TRBV28 to TRBJ2-1; D possibly corresponds to TRBD1 (6 bases). The length of the CDR3 is 14 residues. Looked up from germline, CDR1 is MDHEN and CDR2 is SYDVKM. The germline V and J ends were trimmed by 9 bases and 9 bases, with 21 bases remaining between them. The CDR3: CASEWQGYRSEQFF. The CDR3, as DNA: TGTGCCAGTGAATGGCAGGGGTATCGTAGTGAGCAGTTCTTC.

The rearrangement links TRBV7-2 to TRBJ1-3; maybe TRBD1 (6 bases). Trimming shortened V by 2 bases and J by 3 bases, and 8 bases separated the two germline ends. Germline V gives CDR1 SGHTA, CDR2 FQGNSA. The CDR3 length is 14 residues. CDR3 nucleotide sequence: TGTGCCAGCAGCTTACGGACAGATGGAAACACCATATATTTT. Amino acid sequence: CASSLRTDGNTIYF.

The chain links TRBV6-5 to TRBJ2-7, with 8 bases identical to TRBD1. Germline-derived CDR1 and CDR2 are MNHEY and SVGAGI. The CDR3 consists of 14 residues. Losses at the gene ends were 5 bases for V and 5 bases for J; bases not matched to a gene: 8. For the CDR3, the DNA is TGTGCCAGCAGTCGACAGGGGAGGATCGACGAGCAGTACTTC. Amino acids: CASSRQGRIDEQYF.

This chain links TRBV2 with TRBJ2-5; TRBD2 aligns across 9 bases. There are 12 residues in the CDR3. Trimming cost V 6 bases and J 5 bases; bases outside gene matches: 1. In germline, CDR1 is SNHLY, CDR2 FYNNEI. In DNA, the CDR3 is TGTGCCAGCAGGGCGGGAGGGGAGACCCAGTACTTC. Translated: CASRAGGETQYF.

The gene calls are TRBV30 and TRBJ2-7; the D gene is possibly TRBD1 (5 bases). V gave up 2 bases and J gave up 3 bases, with 11 bases separating them. Germline CDR1 GTSNPN, CDR2 SVGIG (reference sequence). The CDR3 consists of 13 residues. The CDR3 spells CAWSSRGSYEQYF. For the CDR3, the DNA is TGTGCCTGGAGTTCTAGGGGCAGCTACGAGCAGTACTTC.

The genes are TRBV11-3 and TRBJ2-3; 15 bases are a match to TRBD2. Losses at the gene ends were 5 bases for V and 3 bases for J; bases not matched to a gene: 3. The CDR3 runs 16 residues. Germline CDR1 is SGHNT and CDR2 is YENEEA. CDR3 DNA: TGTGCCAGCAGCAGGGGGACTAGCGGGAGGACAGATACGCAGTATTTT. Protein sequence: CASSRGTSGRTDTQYF.

This chain links TRBV27 with TRBJ2-5; TRBD2 matches at 12 bases. Germline lookup yields CDR1 MNHEY and CDR2 SMNVEV (reference sequence). The CDR3 is 17 amino acids. V trimming: 0 bases; J trimming: 1 base; junction bases outside the gene matches: 3. The CDR3 coding sequence is TGTGCCAGCAGTTTATCGGCGACTAGCGGGAGCCAAGAGACCCAGTACTTC. Translation gives CASSLSATSGSQETQYF.

This clone was detected only a few times. The chain joins TRBV7-9 to TRBJ1-3, with TRBD1 identical over 9 bases. The CDR3 contains 15 residues. Germline V gene lookup returns CDR1 SEHNR and CDR2 FQNEAQ (reference sequence). V was pared by 1 base and J by 2 bases, with 0 bases of the junction left unmatched. The CDR3 loop reads CASSLGTGAGNTIYF. CDR3 DNA: TGTGCCAGCAGCTTAGGGACAGGGGCTGGAAACACCATATATTTT.

The J gene is TRBJ2-7, the V gene TRBV12-5, with unresolved D. V lost 6 bases and J lost 4, with 7 bases in between. This CDR3 comprises 11 residues. Germline values: CDR1 LGHNT, CDR2 FRNRAP. The CDR3: CASGENYEQYF. In nucleotides, the CDR3 is TGTGCTAGTGGCGAGAATTACGAGCAGTACTTC.

The chain uses TRBV6-1 and TRBJ1-5; a weak D match, TRBD1 (5 bases). There are 15 residues in the CDR3. The V gene lost 1 base and the J gene lost 7 bases, with 14 bases spanning the gap. The germline V gene has CDR1 MNHNS and CDR2 SASEGT. In DNA form, the CDR3 reads TGTGCCAGCAGTGAAGGCCCAGGGTGGCGGCAGCCCCAGCATTTT. Amino acids: CASSEGPGWRQPQHF.

This clone was observed a handful of times. The chain employs TRBV7-3 and TRBJ2-3; D is undetermined. In germline, CDR1 is SGHTA, CDR2 FQGTGA. The CDR3 spans 13 residues. V was clipped by 5 bases and J by 5 bases, with 11 bases between them. CDR3 in DNA: TGTGCCAGCAGCCCTCAATTCGGAGATACGCAGTATTTT. This sequence encodes CASSPQFGDTQYF.

The count of this clone is one. V and J are TRBV7-2 and TRBJ1-2; maybe TRBD1 (6 bases). V shed 1 base and J shed 7 bases, with 13 bases lying between them. Germline lookup yields CDR1 SGHTA and CDR2 FQGNSA. CDR3 length equals 14 residues. The CDR3 is CASSLDDTGIGYTF. Here the CDR3 DNA reads TGTGCCAGCAGCTTAGATGACACAGGGATTGGCTACACCTTC.

The chain employs TRBV7-9 and TRBJ1-3; D not resolved. The V gene lost 2 bases and the J gene lost 2 bases, with 7 bases spanning the gap. The CDR3 length is 14 residues. CDR1 is SEHNR and CDR2 is FQNEAQ in the germline V gene (reference sequence). CDR3 sequence reads: CASSLKITGNTIYF. CDR3 DNA sequence: TGTGCCAGCAGCTTAAAAATTACTGGAAACACCATATATTTT.